This T cell receptor (beta chain) was observed in a study of response to subunit inactivated influenza vaccine. TCRdb called the RT-PCR reads again in MiXCR, with one record for every CDR3 protein. The sample has some 850,000 distinct CDR3 sequences; around 20% are singletons. Only a few counts were recorded for this clonotype. Between the trimmed V and J ends, which lost 8 bases and 5 bases, there was a span of 10 bases. This CDR3 region has 12 residues. Germline V CDR1 and CDR2: SGHAT, FQNNGV. This specimen was PBMCs from blood, taken roughly 5 days after vaccination. J is TRBJ2-4 and V is TRBV11-2; D might be TRBD2 (5 bases). The receptor comes from a man over 45 who received an inactivated influenza vaccine. The DNA for the CDR3 is TGTGCCAGCCGGGGTTCCCAAAACATTCAGTACTTC. Its protein product is CASRGSQNIQYF.